Following are 29 T cell receptor beta chains from one sample sequenced in a study of blood T cell repertoires in COVID-19. Method: immunoSEQ multiplex PCR; TCRdb's copy keeps in-frame clones and lacks some. The sample includes roughly 81,000 clones, roughly four fifths of them seen just once. Sequences were obtained from peripheral blood. All receptors come from a man in his 60s with acute or convalescent COVID-19.

This rearrangement joins TRBV29-1 to TRBJ2-7, with 7 bases identical to TRBD1. Germline assignment: CDR1 SQVTM and CDR2 ANQGSEA. Trimming cost V 7 bases and J 3 bases; bases outside gene matches: 9. This CDR3 comprises 13 residues. CDR3: CSAGAGGDYEQYF. DNA for the CDR3: TGCAGCGCCGGAGCAGGGGGAGACTACGAGCAGTACTTC.

This clone was seen a handful of times. This chain links TRBV19 with TRBJ1-2, with TRBD1 identical over 8 bases. CDR1 is LNHDA and CDR2 is SQIVND in the germline V gene (reference sequence). The CDR3 consists of 16 residues. Trimming at V came to 4 bases and at J to 4 bases, leaving 11 bases not matched to a gene. CDR3 coding DNA: TGTGCCAGTAGTAAGCAAGGGCAGGGGGCCTCCTATGGCTACACCTTC. Translation: CASSKQGQGASYGYTF. The complete variable domain, with remaining parts taken from reference TRBV19 and TRBJ1-2, reads DGGITQSPKYLFRKEGQNVTLSCEQNLNHDAMYWYRQDPGQGLRLIYYSQIVNDFQKGDIAEGYSVSREKKESFPLTVTSAQKNPTAFYLCASSKQGQGASYGYTFGSGTRLTVV.

This clone was seen more than once but under ten times. The chain joins TRBV6-2 or TRBV6-3 to TRBJ1-1; 7 bases agree with TRBD1. Germline loops: CDR1 MNHEY, CDR2 SVGEGT. Trimming cost V 4 bases and J 5 bases; bases outside gene matches: 4. The CDR3 runs 13 residues. The CDR3 sequence is CASSFSGGTEAFF. For the CDR3, the DNA is TGTGCCAGCAGTTTTTCAGGGGGGACTGAAGCTTTCTTT.

This rearrangement joins TRBV5-1 to TRBJ2-1; the D is unclear. There are 11 residues in the CDR3. Germline V gives CDR1 SGHRS, CDR2 YFSETQ. V was clipped by 4 bases and J by 7 bases, with 6 bases between them. For the CDR3, the DNA is TGCGCCAGCAGCCTGGCAAATGAGCAGTTCTTC. Protein sequence: CASSLANEQFF.

The genes are TRBV2 and TRBJ1-6; TRBD1 agrees at 11 bases. V lost 7 bases to trimming and J lost 7 bases; unmatched junction nucleotides: 6. Germline V CDR1 and CDR2: SNHLY, FYNNEI. CDR3 length: 15 amino acids. CDR3 nucleotides: TGTGCCAGCATGCCTGGGACAGGGGGAAATTCACCCCTCCACTTT. This translates into CASMPGTGGNSPLHF.

This chain joins TRBV5-4 and TRBJ2-6, with 9 bases identical to TRBD1. Germline loops: CDR1 SGHNT, CDR2 YYREEE (reference sequence). With V trimmed by 4 bases and J by 2 bases, 4 bases remained unmatched. The CDR3 extends over 16 amino acids. The CDR3 DNA sequence: TGTGCCAGCAGCGCAAACAGGGGGCCTGGGGCCAACGTCCTGACTTTC. Translation gives CASSANRGPGANVLTF.

The CDR3 here is CASSFRGGDGYTF. The CDR3 DNA is TGTGCCAGCAGCTTCAGGGGAGGGGATGGCTACACCTTC. The rearrangement joins TRBV7-6 to TRBJ1-2, with D maybe TRBD1 (6 bases). This CDR3 region has 13 residues. The V gene lost 3 bases and the J gene lost 6 bases, with 11 bases spanning the gap. CDR1 is SGHVS, CDR2 FNYEAQ, per germline.

The chain joins TRBV20-1 to TRBJ1-2, with D possibly TRBD1 on 5 matching bases. Per germline, CDR1 DFQATT and CDR2 SNEGSKA (reference sequence). The CDR3 contains 11 residues. V shed 2 bases and J shed 7 bases, with 8 bases lying between them. Here the CDR3 reads CSARLRGGYTF. The CDR3 region has the DNA TGCAGTGCTAGATTAAGGGGTGGCTACACCTTC.

The chain has TRBV7-9 and TRBJ1-6, with D perhaps matching TRBD1 (6 bases). In germline, CDR1 is SEHNR, CDR2 FQNEAQ (reference sequence). The CDR3 extends over 15 amino acids. Trimming removed 5 bases at V and 7 bases at J, with 15 bases between. The CDR3 bases are TGTGCCAGCAGCATTCCGGGACAACTAAATTCACCCCTCCACTTT. This codes for CASSIPGQLNSPLHF.

The CDR3 nucleotides read TGTGCCAGCTCGGCCCGAGGAGCCACCGGGGAGCTGTTTTTT. It specifies CASSARGATGELFF. V gene TRBV18 combines with J gene TRBJ2-2; no reliable D call. The V gene's germline CDR1 is KGHSH and CDR2 LQKENI. The CDR3 has 14 residues. V lost 6 bases to trimming and J lost 4 bases, with 12 bases between them.

The sample holds one count of this clone. The genes are TRBV6-5 and TRBJ2-2; TRBD2 aligns across 10 bases. V dropped 6 bases and J dropped 3; count of bases not matched to a gene: 1. Germline CDR1 is MNHEY and CDR2 is SVGAGI. The CDR3 has 14 amino acids. CDR3 sequence: CASRLAGDTGELFF. DNA for the CDR3: TGTGCCAGCAGGCTAGCGGGAGACACCGGGGAGCTGTTTTTT.

This clone has a single count. The gene calls are TRBV12-3 or TRBV12-4 and TRBJ1-5; D is possibly TRBD1 (5 bases). V shed 2 bases and J shed 5 bases, with 7 bases lying between them. This CDR3 is 13 amino acids long. CDR3 nucleotides: TGTGCCAGCAGTTTAATAGGGGATCAGCCCCAGCATTTT. Protein: CASSLIGDQPQHF.

The chain carries TRBV5-1 and TRBJ2-7, with D tentatively TRBD1 (6 bases). The V gene's germline CDR1 is SGHRS and CDR2 YFSETQ. V shed 0 bases and J shed 7 bases, with 14 bases lying between them. The CDR3 sequence is 14 residues long. CDR3 in DNA: TGCGCCAGCAGCTTGGTCCCAGGGGCGAGGGAGCAGTACTTC. Amino acid sequence: CASSLVPGAREQYF. The full variable domain, its missing parts supplied by reference TRBV5-1 and TRBJ2-7, is KAGVTQTPRYLIKTRGQQVTLSCSPISGHRSVSWYQQTPGQGLQFLFEYFSETQRNKGNFPGRFSGRQFSNSRSEMNVSTLELGDSALYLCASSLVPGAREQYFGPGTRLTVT.

The V gene is TRBV7-2, the J gene TRBJ1-2; D gene uncertain. CDR3 length: 14 amino acids. Germline-derived CDR1 and CDR2 are SGHTA and FQGNSA. V shed 4 bases and J shed 2 bases, with 11 bases lying between them. The DNA for the CDR3 is TGTGCCAGCAGCTCTGACACCCGAAACTATGGCTACACCTTC. Its translation is CASSSDTRNYGYTF. Variable domain in full (rest from reference TRBV7-2 and TRBJ1-2): GAGVSQSPSNKVTEKGKDVELRCDPISGHTALYWYRQSLGQGLEFLIYFQGNSAPDKSGLPSDRFSAERTGGSVSTLTIQRTQQEDSAVYLCASSSDTRNYGYTFGSGTRLTVV.

J is TRBJ1-5 and V is TRBV5-4; D gene uncertain. The CDR3 is 14 amino acids. Germline lookup yields CDR1 SGHNT and CDR2 YYREEE (reference sequence). The ends were cut back, 4 bases at V and 1 base at J, with 9 bases in the middle. CDR3 amino acids: CASSTDGSNQPQHF. The CDR3 DNA follows: TGTGCCAGCAGCACTGACGGGAGCAATCAGCCCCAGCATTTT.

This rearrangement joins TRBV15 to TRBJ1-5; D unclear. This CDR3 has 16 amino acids. Trimming took 0 bases from V and 6 from J, leaving 15 bases between them. CDR1 is LNHNV, CDR2 YYDKDF, per germline (reference sequence). For the CDR3, the DNA is TGTGCCACCAGCAGAGATGTGGCCACCGGAGGTCAGCCCCAGCATTTT. Its protein is CATSRDVATGGQPQHF.

This chain joins TRBV4-3 and TRBJ2-7, with D possibly being TRBD2 (7 bases). The V gene lost 1 base and the J gene lost 2 bases, with 15 bases spanning the gap. CDR1 is LGHNA, CDR2 YSLEER, per germline. There are 16 residues in the CDR3. The CDR3 DNA sequence: TGCGCCAGCAGCCAAGTGGGAGGGGGGCGAACCTACGAGCAGTACTTC. Translating it yields CASSQVGGGRTYEQYF.

The chain employs TRBV5-1 and TRBJ1-2; a possible D gene is TRBD1 (5 bases). The CDR3 has 16 amino acids. The V end lost 3 bases, the J end lost 4 bases, and 19 bases lay between the germline ends. Germline V gene data show CDR1 as SGHRS and CDR2 as YFSETQ. CDR3 sequence: CASSSLAGEGSYGYTF. The DNA for the CDR3 is TGCGCCAGCAGCTCGCTTGCGGGGGAAGGGAGCTATGGCTACACCTTC.

This clone was found once. In DNA form, the CDR3 reads TGTGCCAGCTCACCAGGGCATGAGAACTATGGCTACACCTTC. As protein: CASSPGHENYGYTF. V usage is TRBV18 and J usage is TRBJ1-2; D ambiguous. This CDR3 has 14 residues. The V gene's germline CDR1 is KGHSH and CDR2 LQKENI. Trimming pared 2 bases from V and 2 bases from J, leaving 9 bases between.

This clone was seen a single time. The chain couples TRBV6-1 to TRBJ2-1; no clear D gene. CDR3 length: 12 residues. The V and J ends lost 5 bases and 9 bases respectively, with 11 bases between them. CDR1 MNHNS and CDR2 SASEGT come from the germline V gene. The CDR3 DNA reads as TGTGCCAGCAGTTCGGGTAGGAGTGAGCAGTTCTTC. This gives the protein CASSSGRSEQFF.

The chain employs TRBV6-5 and TRBJ2-5; D not resolved. The V and J ends lost 3 bases and 5 bases respectively, with 7 bases between them. The CDR3 runs 12 residues. The germline gives CDR1 MNHEY, CDR2 SVGAGI. CDR3 region: CASSYSKETQYF. The CDR3 region has the DNA TGTGCCAGCAGTTATTCTAAGGAGACCCAGTACTTC.

The chain uses TRBV19 and TRBJ1-1; D is perhaps TRBD1 (5 bases). CDR1 is LNHDA, CDR2 SQIVND, per germline (reference sequence). The ends were cut back, 4 bases at V and 2 bases at J, with 17 bases in the middle. This CDR3 is built from 16 residues. CDR3 loop: CASSSRKSGDNTEAFF. The CDR3 DNA reads TGTGCCAGTAGTAGCCGTAAGTCGGGGGATAACACTGAAGCTTTCTTT. Using reference TRBV19 and TRBJ1-1 for the parts outside the CDR3, the full variable domain is DGGITQSPKYLFRKEGQNVTLSCEQNLNHDAMYWYRQDPGQGLRLIYYSQIVNDFQKGDIAEGYSVSREKKESFPLTVTSAQKNPTAFYLCASSSRKSGDNTEAFFGQGTRLTVV.

V and J are TRBV5-4 and TRBJ1-1; weak D call: TRBD1 (6 bases). The CDR3 covers 17 residues. The germline V and J ends were trimmed by 4 bases and 10 bases, with 29 bases remaining between them. The V gene's germline CDR1 is SGHNT and CDR2 YYREEE (reference sequence). CDR3 in DNA: TGTGCCAGCAGCACGAAGACCGGTACTCAGGGGCGTGTTGTAGCTTTCTTT. Encoded protein: CASSTKTGTQGRVVAFF.

The chain joins TRBV18 to TRBJ2-3, with TRBD2 identical over 10 bases. The CDR3 runs to 15 residues. Looked up from germline, CDR1 is KGHSH and CDR2 is LQKENI. The V and J ends lost 5 bases and 0 bases, in that order; junction bases with no gene match: 2. Written as DNA, the CDR3 is TGTGCCAGCTCAGCTAGCGGGAGTAGCACAGATACGCAGTATTTT. This gives the protein CASSASGSSTDTQYF.

The V call is TRBV7-2, the J call TRBJ2-7; D is possibly TRBD2 (6 bases). Trimming took off 2 bases at V and 6 bases at J, with 11 bases between the two ends. CDR1 and CDR2 (germline): SGHTA, FQGNSA. The length of the CDR3 is 13 residues. CDR3 amino acids: CASSLYLEGEQYF. DNA for the CDR3: TGTGCCAGCAGCTTATATTTGGAGGGCGAGCAGTACTTC.

This clone was recorded only once. The J gene is TRBJ2-5, the V gene TRBV5-1; 8 nucleotides align to TRBD2. Germline V CDR1 and CDR2: SGHRS, YFSETQ. With 0 bases clipped from V and 5 bases from J, the junction kept 9 bases outside the gene matches. The CDR3 totals 16 residues. CDR3 sequence: CASSLGAGGAGETQYF. In nucleotides, the CDR3 is TGCGCCAGCAGCTTGGGGGCCGGGGGGGCCGGTGAGACCCAGTACTTC.

This clone was detected a few times. The chain employs TRBV11-3 and TRBJ1-3, with 7 bases aligning to TRBD1. The germline gives CDR1 SGHNT, CDR2 YENEEA. V lost 4 bases, J lost 1 base, and 4 bases stayed unmatched. The CDR3 runs to 15 residues. CDR3 nucleotide sequence: TGTGCCAGCAGCTCCCAGGGGGAATCTGGAAACACCATATATTTT. The encoded protein is CASSSQGESGNTIYF.

CDR3 bases: TGTGCCAGCAGCTTAGGGACAGGGCCCTACAATGAGCAGTTCTTC. This translates into CASSLGTGPYNEQFF. The chain recombines TRBV7-3 with TRBJ2-1, with 9 bases aligning to TRBD1. This CDR3 contains 15 residues. From germline, CDR1 is SGHTA and CDR2 FQGTGA. The V and J ends lost 2 bases and 2 bases, in that order; junction bases with no gene match: 1.

The rearrangement links TRBV25-1 to TRBJ2-3, with D maybe TRBD2 (5 bases). The CDR3 is made up of 14 amino acids. V lost 4 bases and J 2 bases, leaving 10 bases between the germline ends. Germline CDR1 reads MGHDK; CDR2 reads SYGVNS. The DNA for the CDR3 is TGTGCCAGCAGTGGAGGGATGATCACAGATACGCAGTATTTT. Its protein product is CASSGGMITDTQYF.